Reported below is one TCR beta chain. The antigen is undetermined. Deep level was the assay's run setting. The assay was immunoSEQ multiplex PCR, and TCRdb's table has in-frame clones only and misses some. The table records over 2 million clones, 85% to 95% of them present only once. This record comes from a study of shared clonotypes between healthy human individuals. Regarding the study as a whole: Naive subsets usually exceeded memory subsets in estimated richness.

The V and J ends lost 5 bases and 2 bases respectively, with 13 bases between them. Germline V gives CDR1 MDHEN, CDR2 SYDVKM. The CDR3 is 15 residues long. The source material was naive CD4+ T cells sorted from blood. Subset described: CD45RA+ positively selected. This TCR derives from a man aged 18-30 years in good health. The V gene is TRBV28, the J gene TRBJ1-5, with D uncertain. This CDR3 is CASSPPDGRNQPQHF. The CDR3 nucleotides read TGTGCCAGCAGTCCGCCCGATGGTCGCAATCAGCCCCAGCATTTT.